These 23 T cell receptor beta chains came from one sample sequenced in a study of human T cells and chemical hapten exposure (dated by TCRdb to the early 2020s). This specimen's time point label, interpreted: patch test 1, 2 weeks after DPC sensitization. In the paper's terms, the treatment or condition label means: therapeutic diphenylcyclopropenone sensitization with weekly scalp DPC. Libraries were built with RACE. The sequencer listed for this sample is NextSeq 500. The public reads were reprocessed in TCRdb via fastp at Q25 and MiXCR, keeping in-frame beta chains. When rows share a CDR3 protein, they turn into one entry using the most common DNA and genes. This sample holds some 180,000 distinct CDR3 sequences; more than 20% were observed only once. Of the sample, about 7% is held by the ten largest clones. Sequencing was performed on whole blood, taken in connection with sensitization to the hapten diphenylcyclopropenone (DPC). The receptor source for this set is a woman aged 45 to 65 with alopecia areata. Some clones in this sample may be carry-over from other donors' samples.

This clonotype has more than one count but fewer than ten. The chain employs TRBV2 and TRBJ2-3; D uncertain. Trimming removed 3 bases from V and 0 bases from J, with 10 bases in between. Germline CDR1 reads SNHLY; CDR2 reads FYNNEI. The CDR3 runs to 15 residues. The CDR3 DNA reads TGTGCCAGCAGTGATGGGTATATTAGCACAGATACGCAGTATTTT. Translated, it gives CASSDGYISTDTQYF.

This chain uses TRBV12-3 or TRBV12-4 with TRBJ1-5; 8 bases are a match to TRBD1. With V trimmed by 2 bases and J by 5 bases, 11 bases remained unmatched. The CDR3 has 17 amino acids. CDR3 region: CASSLTTPGGNHQPQHF. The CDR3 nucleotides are TGTGCCAGCAGTTTAACCACCCCAGGGGGCAATCATCAGCCCCAGCATTTT.

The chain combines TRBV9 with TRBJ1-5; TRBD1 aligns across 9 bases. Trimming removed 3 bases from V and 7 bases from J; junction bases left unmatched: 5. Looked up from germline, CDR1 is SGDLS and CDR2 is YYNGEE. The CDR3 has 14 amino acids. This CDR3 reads CASSGTGATQPQHF. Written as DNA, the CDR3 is TGTGCCAGCAGCGGGACAGGGGCAACCCAGCCCCAGCATTTT.

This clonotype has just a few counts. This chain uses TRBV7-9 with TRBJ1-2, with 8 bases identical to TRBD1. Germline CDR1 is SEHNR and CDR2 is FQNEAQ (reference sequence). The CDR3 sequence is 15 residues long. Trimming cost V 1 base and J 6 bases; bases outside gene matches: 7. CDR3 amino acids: CASSLEGQGPDGYTF. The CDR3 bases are TGTGCCAGCAGCTTAGAAGGACAGGGTCCCGATGGCTACACCTTC.

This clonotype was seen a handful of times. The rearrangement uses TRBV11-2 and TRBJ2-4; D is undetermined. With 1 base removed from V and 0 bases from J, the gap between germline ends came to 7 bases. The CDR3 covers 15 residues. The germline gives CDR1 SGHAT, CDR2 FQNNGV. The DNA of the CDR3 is TGTGCCAGCAGCTTAGTCTTGGGAGCCAAAAACATTCAGTACTTC. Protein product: CASSLVLGAKNIQYF.

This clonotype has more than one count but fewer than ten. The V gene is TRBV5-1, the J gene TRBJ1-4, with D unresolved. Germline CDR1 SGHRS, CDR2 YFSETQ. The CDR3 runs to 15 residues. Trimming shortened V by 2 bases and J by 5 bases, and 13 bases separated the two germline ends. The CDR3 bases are TGCGCCAGCAGCTTCCTGGCGACACCCAATGAAAAACTGTTTTTT. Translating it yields CASSFLATPNEKLFF.

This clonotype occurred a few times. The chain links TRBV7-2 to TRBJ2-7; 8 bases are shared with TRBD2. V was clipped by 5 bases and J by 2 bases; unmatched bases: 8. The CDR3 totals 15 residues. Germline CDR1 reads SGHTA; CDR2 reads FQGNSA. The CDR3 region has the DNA TGTGCCAGCAGCCCATTTGCGGGAGGTACCTACGAGCAGTACTTC. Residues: CASSPFAGGTYEQYF.

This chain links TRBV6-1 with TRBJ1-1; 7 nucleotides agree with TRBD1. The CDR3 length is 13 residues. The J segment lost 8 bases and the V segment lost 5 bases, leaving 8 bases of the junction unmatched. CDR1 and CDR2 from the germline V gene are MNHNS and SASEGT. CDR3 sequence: CASSSQGVQEAFF. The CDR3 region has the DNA TGTGCCAGCAGTAGCCAGGGGGTTCAGGAAGCTTTCTTT.

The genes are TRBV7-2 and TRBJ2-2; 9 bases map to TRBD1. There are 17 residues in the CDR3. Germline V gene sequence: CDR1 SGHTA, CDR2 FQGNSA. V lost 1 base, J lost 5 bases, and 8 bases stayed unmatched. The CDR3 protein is CASSLDAGTGLTGELFF. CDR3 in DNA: TGTGCCAGCAGCTTAGACGCCGGGACAGGGTTAACCGGGGAGCTGTTTTTT.

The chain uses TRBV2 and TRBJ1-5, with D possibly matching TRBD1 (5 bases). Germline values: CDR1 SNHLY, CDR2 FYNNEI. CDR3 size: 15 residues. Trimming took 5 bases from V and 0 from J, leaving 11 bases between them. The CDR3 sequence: CASSPFQGSNQPQHF. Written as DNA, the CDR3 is TGTGCCAGCAGTCCCTTTCAGGGTAGCAATCAGCCCCAGCATTTT.

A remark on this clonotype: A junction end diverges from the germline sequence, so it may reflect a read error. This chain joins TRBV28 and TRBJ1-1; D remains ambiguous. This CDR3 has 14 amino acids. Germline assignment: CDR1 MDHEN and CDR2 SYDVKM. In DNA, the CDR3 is TGTGCCAGCAGCTTGGAAAGGCGGAACACTGAAGCTTACTTT. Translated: CASSLERRNTEAYF.

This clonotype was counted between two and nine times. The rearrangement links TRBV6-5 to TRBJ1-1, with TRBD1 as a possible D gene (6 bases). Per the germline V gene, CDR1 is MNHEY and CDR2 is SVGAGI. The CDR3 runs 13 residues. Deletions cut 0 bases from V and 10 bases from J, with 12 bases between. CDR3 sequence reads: CASSYSGGRRAFF. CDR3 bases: TGTGCCAGCAGTTACTCGGGGGGCAGGAGAGCTTTCTTT.

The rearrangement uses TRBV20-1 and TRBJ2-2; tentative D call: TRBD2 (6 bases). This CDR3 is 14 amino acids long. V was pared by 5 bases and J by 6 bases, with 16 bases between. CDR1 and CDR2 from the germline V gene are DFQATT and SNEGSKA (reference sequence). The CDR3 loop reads CSAPGSAIAGELFF. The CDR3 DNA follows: TGCAGTGCTCCCGGGAGCGCTATAGCCGGGGAGCTGTTTTTT.

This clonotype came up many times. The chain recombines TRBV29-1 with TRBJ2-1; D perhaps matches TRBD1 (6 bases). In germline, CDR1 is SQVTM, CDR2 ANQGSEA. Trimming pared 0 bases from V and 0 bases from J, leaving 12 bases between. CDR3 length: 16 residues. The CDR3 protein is CSVEDLGGNSYNEQFF. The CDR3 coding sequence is TGCAGCGTTGAAGATCTTGGGGGCAACTCCTACAATGAGCAGTTCTTC.

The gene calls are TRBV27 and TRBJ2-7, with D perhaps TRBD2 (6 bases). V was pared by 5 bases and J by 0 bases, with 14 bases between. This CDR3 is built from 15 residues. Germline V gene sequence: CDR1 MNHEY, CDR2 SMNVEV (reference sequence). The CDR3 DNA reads TGTGCCAGCAGTGGCGGGACTTATCACTCCTACGAGCAGTACTTC. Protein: CASSGGTYHSYEQYF.

CDR3 protein: CAISESGRLGNSPLHF. The CDR3, as DNA: TGTGCCATCAGTGAGTCGGGCCGGCTGGGAAATTCACCCCTCCACTTT. V is TRBV10-3 and J is TRBJ1-6; D not resolved. Trimming shortened V by 0 bases and J by 7 bases, and 13 bases separated the two germline ends. Germline V CDR1 and CDR2: ENHRY, SYGVKD. The CDR3 has 16 residues.

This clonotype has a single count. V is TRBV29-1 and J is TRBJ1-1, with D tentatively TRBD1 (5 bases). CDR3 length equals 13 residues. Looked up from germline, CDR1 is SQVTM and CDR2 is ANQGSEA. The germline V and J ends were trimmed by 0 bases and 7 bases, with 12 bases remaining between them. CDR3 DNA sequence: TGCAGCGTTGAAGATCGAGACAGCCTTGAAGCTTTCTTT. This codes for CSVEDRDSLEAFF.

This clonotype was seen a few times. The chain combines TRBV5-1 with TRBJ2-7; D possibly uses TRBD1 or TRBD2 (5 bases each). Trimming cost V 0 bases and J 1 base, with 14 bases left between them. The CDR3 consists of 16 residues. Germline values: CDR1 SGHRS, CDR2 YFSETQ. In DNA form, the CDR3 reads TGCGCCAGCAGCTTGGCCGGGACGGGATTATCCTACGAGCAGTACTTC. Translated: CASSLAGTGLSYEQYF.

CDR3 in DNA: TGTGCCAGCAGCTTAGAGGGGACTAGTCAATCCAATGAGCAGTTCTTC. This translates into CASSLEGTSQSNEQFF. The chain links TRBV7-2 to TRBJ2-1; 8 bases align to TRBD2. Germline assignment: CDR1 SGHTA and CDR2 FQGNSA. The CDR3 sequence is 16 residues long. Trimming at V came to 1 base and at J to 6 bases, leaving 8 bases not matched to a gene.

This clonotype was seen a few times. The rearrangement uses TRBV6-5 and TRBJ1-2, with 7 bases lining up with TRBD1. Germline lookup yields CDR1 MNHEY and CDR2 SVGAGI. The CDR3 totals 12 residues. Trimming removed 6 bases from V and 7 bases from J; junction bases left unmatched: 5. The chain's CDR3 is CASSRQGLGYTF. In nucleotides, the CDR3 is TGTGCCAGCAGCAGACAGGGCCTTGGCTACACCTTC.

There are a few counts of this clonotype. The CDR3, as DNA: TGCAGTGCTAGAGATTGGCAGGGCATGAACACTGAAGCTTTCTTT. Translating gives CSARDWQGMNTEAFF. The chain joins TRBV20-1 to TRBJ1-1; tentatively, D is TRBD1 (5 bases). V lost 0 bases and J lost 0, with 11 bases in between. CDR1 and CDR2 from the germline V gene are DFQATT and SNEGSKA (reference sequence). CDR3 length: 15 residues.

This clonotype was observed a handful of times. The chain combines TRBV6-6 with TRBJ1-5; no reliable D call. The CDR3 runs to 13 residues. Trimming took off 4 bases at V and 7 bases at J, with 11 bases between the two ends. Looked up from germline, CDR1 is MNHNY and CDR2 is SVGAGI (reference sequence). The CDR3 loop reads CASSWTTGQPQHF. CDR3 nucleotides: TGTGCCAGCAGTTGGACTACGGGGCAGCCCCAGCATTTT.

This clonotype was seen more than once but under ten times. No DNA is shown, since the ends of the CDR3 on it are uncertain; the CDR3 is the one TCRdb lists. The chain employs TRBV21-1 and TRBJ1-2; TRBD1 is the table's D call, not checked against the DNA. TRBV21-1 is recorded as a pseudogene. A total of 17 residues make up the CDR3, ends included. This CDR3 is CASSNVSVAGGASGYTF.